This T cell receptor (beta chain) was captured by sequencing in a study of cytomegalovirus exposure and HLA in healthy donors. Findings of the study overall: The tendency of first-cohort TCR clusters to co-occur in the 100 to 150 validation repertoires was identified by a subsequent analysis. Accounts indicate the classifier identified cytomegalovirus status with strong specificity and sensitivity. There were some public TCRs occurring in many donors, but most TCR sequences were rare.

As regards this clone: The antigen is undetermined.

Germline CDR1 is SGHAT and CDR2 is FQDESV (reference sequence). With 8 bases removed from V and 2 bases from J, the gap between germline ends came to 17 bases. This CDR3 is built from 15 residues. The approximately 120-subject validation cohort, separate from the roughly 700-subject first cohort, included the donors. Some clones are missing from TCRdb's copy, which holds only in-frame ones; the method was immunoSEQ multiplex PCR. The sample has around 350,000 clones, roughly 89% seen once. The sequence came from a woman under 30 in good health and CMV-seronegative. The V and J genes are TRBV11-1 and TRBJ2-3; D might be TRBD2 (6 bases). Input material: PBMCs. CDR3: CASPKAGPFTDTQYF. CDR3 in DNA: TGTGCCAGCCCCAAGGCGGGGCCTTTCACAGATACGCAGTATTTT.